The 27 T cell receptor beta chains in this list originate from one sample, sequenced in a study of blood T cell repertoires in COVID-19. Sequencing used immunoSEQ multiplex PCR; TCRdb keeps in-frame clones, though not all of them. The repertoire consists of approximately 210,000 clones, with roughly 80% occurring once and the leading ten covering about 7.8%. Sequencing used peripheral blood. Source of these receptors: a woman at least 80 years old with COVID-19, enrolled during active disease.

CDR3 in DNA: TGTGCCAGCAGCTTCTTCGGCCAAGAGACCCAGTACTTC. It codes for CASSFFGQETQYF. The chain is built from TRBV7-9 and TRBJ2-5; D call uncertain. Trimming shortened V by 3 bases and J by 1 base, and 6 bases separated the two germline ends. The CDR3 runs 13 residues. Looked up from germline, CDR1 is SEHNR and CDR2 is FQNEAQ (reference sequence).

This clone has a single count. This chain uses TRBV10-2 with TRBJ2-3, with TRBD2 matching 7 bases. This CDR3 comprises 12 residues. With 6 bases clipped from V and 3 bases from J, the junction kept 0 bases outside the gene matches. Germline V gene data show CDR1 as WSHSY and CDR2 as SAAADI. Here the CDR3 reads CASRRGTDTQYF. The CDR3 DNA is TGCGCCAGCAGGCGGGGGACAGATACGCAGTATTTT.

The chain carries TRBV18 and TRBJ2-1; a possible D gene is TRBD2 (5 bases). CDR3 size: 15 residues. Per the germline V gene, CDR1 is KGHSH and CDR2 is LQKENI. Trimming took off 3 bases at V and 4 bases at J, with 13 bases between the two ends. The CDR3: CASSPGVGEYNEQFF. Here the CDR3 DNA reads TGTGCCAGCTCACCCGGGGTTGGGGAGTACAATGAGCAGTTCTTC.

This clone was seen a few times. This sequence joins TRBV24-1 and TRBJ1-1; TRBD1 is a possible D gene (6 bases). The germline CDR1 and CDR2 sequences are KGHDR and SFDVKD. CDR3 length: 12 amino acids. Trimming pared 2 bases from V and 8 bases from J, leaving 8 bases between. CDR3 sequence (DNA): TGTGCCACCAGTGATTCGACAGGAGAAGCTTTCTTT. As protein: CATSDSTGEAFF.

The V and J genes are TRBV6-5 and TRBJ2-6; tentatively, D is TRBD1 (5 bases). Germline CDR1 reads MNHEY; CDR2 reads SVGAGI. The CDR3 runs to 15 residues. Trimming shortened V by 5 bases and J by 3 bases, and 11 bases separated the two germline ends. This chain's CDR3 is CASSRGPSGANVLTF. For the CDR3, the DNA is TGTGCCAGCAGTAGGGGCCCTAGTGGGGCCAACGTCCTGACTTTC.

The chain carries TRBV10-3 and TRBJ2-1; a possible D gene is TRBD1 (6 bases). The CDR3 consists of 12 residues. Trimming cost V 5 bases and J 10 bases, with 12 bases left between them. Germline assignment: CDR1 ENHRY and CDR2 SYGVKD. CDR3 in amino acids: CAISRPQGEQFF. CDR3 sequence (DNA): TGTGCCATCAGTAGGCCCCAGGGGGAGCAGTTCTTC.

The V call is TRBV28, the J call TRBJ2-5; 12 positions match TRBD2. The V and J ends lost 9 bases and 5 bases, in that order; junction bases with no gene match: 10. Germline assignment: CDR1 MDHEN and CDR2 SYDVKM. This CDR3 comprises 15 residues. CDR3 nucleotides: TGTGCCAGTGGATATCTAGCGGGAGGGGGGGAGACCCAGTACTTC. Its protein is CASGYLAGGGETQYF.

The chain has TRBV19 and TRBJ2-1; 7 bases match TRBD1. The CDR3 has 14 residues. Germline values: CDR1 LNHDA, CDR2 SQIVND (reference sequence). V was pared by 1 base and J by 5 bases, with 2 bases of the junction left unmatched. As DNA, the CDR3 is TGTGCCAGTAGTATAGGGGGACAGCACAATGAGCAGTTCTTC. Translating it yields CASSIGGQHNEQFF.

This clone was seen once. The rearrangement links TRBV6-5 to TRBJ2-7; D might be TRBD2 (6 bases). Germline V gene sequence: CDR1 MNHEY, CDR2 SVGAGI. Trimming took off 6 bases at V and 0 bases at J, with 15 bases between the two ends. The CDR3 runs 15 residues. Written as DNA, the CDR3 is TGTGCCAGCAGAATGCTAGCGCTGAGCTCCTACGAGCAGTACTTC. Protein: CASRMLALSSYEQYF.

V and J are TRBV18 and TRBJ1-3; possible D gene TRBD1, 5 bases. With 4 bases removed from V and 0 bases from J, the gap between germline ends came to 16 bases. CDR1 and CDR2 (germline): KGHSH, LQKENI. This CDR3 spans 17 amino acids. Here the CDR3 reads CASSRFEGQSSGNTIYF. CDR3 bases: TGTGCCAGCTCACGATTCGAAGGACAAAGCTCTGGAAACACCATATATTTT.

The gene calls are TRBV14 and TRBJ2-2; D is perhaps TRBD2 (6 bases). Germline-derived CDR1 and CDR2 are SGHDN and FVKESK. The CDR3 runs to 14 residues. Trimming pared 9 bases from V and 3 bases from J, leaving 14 bases between. The CDR3 sequence is CASGPGLHTGELFF. The CDR3 nucleotides are TGTGCCAGTGGTCCGGGACTCCACACCGGGGAGCTGTTTTTT.

The chain combines TRBV6-5 with TRBJ1-2; weak D call: TRBD1 (6 bases). Germline-derived CDR1 and CDR2 are MNHEY and SVGAGI. The CDR3 runs 15 residues. The ends were cut back, 6 bases at V and 5 bases at J, with 19 bases in the middle. The CDR3 DNA is TGTGCCAGCAGCCCGGGGCTCGACAGGCATTATGGCTACACCTTC. Residues: CASSPGLDRHYGYTF.

V gene TRBV5-1 combines with J gene TRBJ2-7; possible D gene TRBD2, 6 bases. Trimming took off 3 bases at V and 5 bases at J, with 12 bases between the two ends. This CDR3 spans 13 amino acids. Germline CDR1 and CDR2: SGHRS and YFSETQ. The CDR3 bases are TGCGCCAGCAGCTCGACTAGTTCTAACGAGCAGTACTTC. Translating it yields CASSSTSSNEQYF.

The chain combines TRBV19 with TRBJ2-5, with 8 nucleotides matching TRBD1. This CDR3 has 15 amino acids. Germline-derived CDR1 and CDR2 are LNHDA and SQIVND (reference sequence). V shed 8 bases and J 2 bases; nucleotides not matched to a gene: 10. The CDR3 DNA follows: TGTGCCAGTGGGCAGATTACAGGGGGTCAAGAGACCCAGTACTTC. Translated: CASGQITGGQETQYF.

The chain is built from TRBV15 and TRBJ1-4; D not certain. The CDR3 is made up of 12 amino acids. V was pared by 5 bases and J by 5 bases, with 6 bases between. Germline CDR1 LNHNV, CDR2 YYDKDF (reference sequence). CDR3 coding DNA: TGTGCCACCAGCGGCTTAAATGAAAAACTGTTTTTT. Translating gives CATSGLNEKLFF.

The chain combines TRBV2 with TRBJ2-6; tentative D call: TRBD2 (7 bases). Trimming shortened V by 8 bases and J by 2 bases, and 16 bases separated the two germline ends. Looked up from germline, CDR1 is SNHLY and CDR2 is FYNNEI. The CDR3 runs to 16 residues. The CDR3 region is CASRIGGGPGANVLTF. CDR3 DNA: TGTGCCAGCCGAATTGGGGGGGGGCCTGGGGCCAACGTCCTGACTTTC. Full variable domain (missing parts from reference TRBV2 and TRBJ2-6): EPEVTQTPSHQVTQMGQEVILRCVPISNHLYFYWYRQILGQKVEFLVSFYNNEISEKSEIFDDQFSVERPDGSNFTLKIRSTKLEDSAMYFCASRIGGGPGANVLTFGAGSRLTVL.

V usage is TRBV5-4 and J usage is TRBJ1-4, with 8 bases matching TRBD1. CDR1 is SGHNT, CDR2 YYREEE, per germline (reference sequence). V shed 4 bases and J 5 bases; nucleotides not matched to a gene: 13. The CDR3 runs to 17 residues. CDR3 nucleotides: TGTGCCAGCAGCCAAAATCAGGGGGCGAGGGTGAATGAAAAACTGTTTTTT. Protein sequence: CASSQNQGARVNEKLFF.

With respect to this clone: The sample has other DNA sequences that encode this CDR3 too. The chain has TRBV12-3 or TRBV12-4 and TRBJ2-5, with 7 positions matching TRBD2. The CDR3 contains 12 residues. The V segment lost 3 bases and the J segment 7 bases; nucleotides outside the gene matches: 2. CDR3 residues: CASSFGGGTQYF. The CDR3 region has the DNA TGTGCCAGCAGTTTCGGCGGGGGGACCCAGTACTTC.

The chain links TRBV19 to TRBJ2-2; TRBD2 matches 11 bases. This CDR3 region has 16 residues. The junction had 1 base not matched to a gene; V was cut back by 0 bases and J by 4 bases. CDR1 is LNHDA and CDR2 is SQIVND in the germline V gene (reference sequence). The CDR3 bases are TGTGCCAGTAGTATAGACCTAGCGGGGGGCACCGGGGAGCTGTTTTTT. Translating gives CASSIDLAGGTGELFF. The full variable domain, completed using reference TRBV19 and TRBJ2-2, is DGGITQSPKYLFRKEGQNVTLSCEQNLNHDAMYWYRQDPGQGLRLIYYSQIVNDFQKGDIAEGYSVSREKKESFPLTVTSAQKNPTAFYLCASSIDLAGGTGELFFGEGSRLTVL.

The J gene is TRBJ1-4, the V gene TRBV2; D gene uncertain. V lost 8 bases and J 10 bases, leaving 17 bases between the germline ends. The germline CDR1 and CDR2 sequences are SNHLY and FYNNEI. This CDR3 spans 13 amino acids. CDR3 residues: CASESITGGKLFF. Here the CDR3 DNA reads TGTGCCAGCGAAAGTATAACGGGAGGAAAACTGTTTTTT.

The chain uses TRBV18 and TRBJ2-1; 10 bases line up with TRBD2. Germline V lookup: CDR1 KGHSH, CDR2 LQKENI. V trimming: 4 bases; J trimming: 2 bases; junction bases outside the gene matches: 5. The CDR3 has 16 amino acids. This CDR3 is CASSLTGTSAYNEQFF. The CDR3 coding sequence is TGTGCCAGCTCACTGACCGGGACTAGCGCCTACAATGAGCAGTTCTTC.

The CDR3 sequence: CASSSGGRNIQYF. As DNA, the CDR3 is TGTGCCAGCAGCTCAGGGGGACGAAACATTCAGTACTTC. The chain carries TRBV7-8 and TRBJ2-4; 7 bases map to TRBD1. The J segment lost 6 bases and the V segment lost 4 bases, leaving 3 bases of the junction unmatched. Looked up from germline, CDR1 is SGHVS and CDR2 is FQNEAQ. The length of the CDR3 is 13 residues.

The genes are TRBV18 and TRBJ2-1, with 10 bases identical to TRBD1. CDR3 length: 17 residues. Unmatched junction bases numbered 7, after V lost 1 base and J lost 4 bases. Per germline, CDR1 KGHSH and CDR2 LQKENI. In nucleotides, the CDR3 is TGTGCCAGCTCACCACGGACAGGGGGAGCGCTTTACAATGAGCAGTTCTTC. Translated: CASSPRTGGALYNEQFF.

V gene TRBV7-9 combines with J gene TRBJ1-3; TRBD1 is a possible D gene (6 bases). The germline V and J ends were trimmed by 3 bases and 3 bases, with 6 bases remaining between them. The CDR3 extends over 13 amino acids. Germline V gene data show CDR1 as SEHNR and CDR2 as FQNEAQ (reference sequence). The CDR3 sequence: CASSFRGGNTIYF. CDR3 DNA: TGTGCCAGCAGCTTCAGGGGTGGAAACACCATATATTTT.

The chain joins TRBV15 to TRBJ2-7, with a weak D call TRBD2 (7 bases). The CDR3 totals 15 residues. Germline V gene sequence: CDR1 LNHNV, CDR2 YYDKDF (reference sequence). V was shortened by 5 bases and J by 5 bases, with 19 bases between the two germline ends. CDR3 sequence (DNA): TGTGCCACCAGCGGGGGGGGCAGGGTCCCTGACGAGCAGTACTTC. Translation: CATSGGGRVPDEQYF.

The chain carries TRBV11-2 and TRBJ2-3; 11 bases are a match to TRBD2. In germline, CDR1 is SGHAT, CDR2 FQNNGV. V was clipped by 2 bases and J by 2 bases; unmatched bases: 9. This CDR3 comprises 18 residues. CDR3 region: CASSLTPVAGGYTDTQYF. Written as DNA, the CDR3 is TGTGCCAGCAGCTTAACCCCGGTAGCGGGGGGGTACACAGATACGCAGTATTTT.

This chain uses TRBV28 with TRBJ2-1, with TRBD2 matching over 9 bases. The CDR3 is 16 amino acids. Germline V gives CDR1 MDHEN, CDR2 SYDVKM. Losses at the gene ends were 2 bases for V and 8 bases for J; bases not matched to a gene: 10. This chain's CDR3 is CASSLTATSGGDEQFF. CDR3 nucleotides: TGTGCCAGCAGTTTAACGGCGACTAGCGGCGGCGATGAGCAGTTCTTC.